Listed below are T cell receptor beta chains from one sample, sequenced in a study of blood T cell repertoires in COVID-19. Clones were sequenced by immunoSEQ multiplex PCR, and TCRdb holds only the in-frame ones, with some missing. The data hold tens of thousands of clones, with 70% to 90% observed a single time. The sequenced sample consisted of peripheral blood. These receptors all come from a man between 65 and 85 years old with acute or convalescent COVID-19. Both conserved end residues are part of each CDR3. A D gene is named only where the DNA matches it firmly. Clone sizes are given selectively: once, few, many, or a class where the clone is expanded.

d_call j_call clone_size v_call cdr3_nt cdr3_aa
NA TRBJ1-2 NA TRBV5-8 TGTGCCAGCAGCTCAGGTTACACGGGACTCTTC CASSSGYTGLF
NA TRBJ2-2 few TRBV14 TGTGCCAGCAGCCAAGCTGGGTGGTGGCGGTCGAACACCGGGGAGCTGTTTTTT CASSQAGWWRSNTGELFF
TRBD1 TRBJ2-7 few TRBV7-2 TGTGCCAGCAGCTCGTCCGGGACAGGGGATTTAGAGCAGTACTTC CASSSSGTGDLEQYF
NA TRBJ2-3 NA TRBV3-1/TRBV3-2 TGTGCCAGCAGCCAAGGGGATGGGAGCGTAAGCACAGATACGCAGTATTTT CASSQGDGSVSTDTQYF
TRBD2 TRBJ2-7 NA TRBV7-3 TGTGCCAGCAGCACCAAACCGGGACTAGCGGGGGGGCCTCCGGGCGAGCAGTACTTC CASSTKPGLAGGPPGEQYF
NA TRBJ1-2 NA TRBV10-3 TGTGCCATCAGTGAGTCGACGGGGAGCATCTATGGCTACACCTTC CAISESTGSIYGYTF
NA TRBJ1-2 NA TRBV2 TGTGCCAGCCGGCTAGCGAAGGCACCCATCGGGTTCGGCTACACCTTC CASRLAKAPIGFGYTF
TRBD1 TRBJ1-5 NA TRBV19 TGTGCCAGTAGTATCGGACAGGGGGCATCTCAGCCCCAGCATTTT CASSIGQGASQPQHF
NA TRBJ2-3 NA TRBV4-3 TGCGCCAGCAGCCAAGTAGCGCGTTCGGCAGCCGTCCCAGATACGCAGTATTTT CASSQVARSAAVPDTQYF
NA TRBJ2-3 few TRBV7-9 TGTGCCAGCAGCCGGGGGACAGCAAGCACAGATACGCAGTATTTT CASSRGTASTDTQYF
TRBD1 TRBJ1-2 NA TRBV3-1/TRBV3-2 TGTGCCAGCAGCCAAAGGGGACAGATGAACTATGGCTACACCTTC CASSQRGQMNYGYTF
TRBD2 TRBJ2-3 NA TRBV3-1/TRBV3-2 TGTGCCAGCCGAGCTAGCGGGGGGCCAGATACGCAGTATTTT CASRASGGPDTQYF
TRBD2 TRBJ2-3 once TRBV5-6 TGTGCCAGCAGCCTGGGACTAGCGGCTCGGGGTACGCAGTATTTT CASSLGLAARGTQYF
TRBD1 TRBJ2-2 NA TRBV2 TGTGCCAGCACTGGACAGGGCCGGAAGACCGGGGAGCTGTTTTTT CASTGQGRKTGELFF
NA TRBJ1-1 once TRBV7-3 TGTGCCAGCAGCCTACAGGAGTACACTGAAGCTTTCTTT CASSLQEYTEAFF
TRBD2 TRBJ2-3 NA TRBV6-5 TGTGCCAGCAGTTACTCCGGGACTAGCGGCGGAGATACGCAGTATTTT CASSYSGTSGGDTQYF
TRBD1 TRBJ1-5 NA TRBV7-9 TGTGCCAGCAGCTTACAGGGGGCGAGTAATCAGCCCCAGCATTTT CASSLQGASNQPQHF
NA TRBJ1-5 NA TRBV9 TGTGCCAGCAGCATAAGGGGTGACAGTAAATATCAGCCCCAGCATTTT CASSIRGDSKYQPQHF
NA TRBJ1-5 NA TRBV6-4 TGTGCCAGCAGTGGGTTGGGGCATTCATATAGCAATCAGCCCCAGCATTTT CASSGLGHSYSNQPQHF
NA TRBJ1-4 NA TRBV19 TGTGCCAGTAAGATGGGGGGGGCCGGTGAAAAACTGTTTTTT CASKMGGAGEKLFF
TRBD1 TRBJ1-6 NA TRBV10-3 TGTGCCATCAGTGGACAGGGCAATTCACCCCTCCACTTT CAISGQGNSPLHF
NA TRBJ1-2 NA TRBV28 TGTGCCAGCAGTCCCCCGGGGGTGAACTATGGCTACACCTTC CASSPPGVNYGYTF
TRBD2 TRBJ2-1 NA TRBV7-3 TGTGCCAGCAGTAAAAAGGTGGTAGCGGGGGACAATGAGCAGTTCTTC CASSKKVVAGDNEQFF
NA TRBJ2-2 NA TRBV9 TGTGCCAGCAGCGTAGTAGGAGGAGCCTCTAGCACCGGGGAGCTGTTTTTT CASSVVGGASSTGELFF
NA TRBJ2-2 NA TRBV11-3 TGTGCCAGCAGCTTGTCTTACACGAACACCGGGGAGCTGTTTTTT CASSLSYTNTGELFF
TRBD1 TRBJ2-7 NA TRBV18 TGTGCCAGCTCACTTCGGACAGGGGGCGAGGAGCAGTACTTC CASSLRTGGEEQYF
NA TRBJ2-1 NA TRBV7-9 TGTGCCAGCCGGGGTTTTTCTTCCAATGAGCAGTTCTTC CASRGFSSNEQFF
NA TRBJ2-3 once TRBV18 TGTGCCAGCTCACCCGGACACTCTAGCACAGATACGCAGTATTTT CASSPGHSSTDTQYF
NA TRBJ1-5 NA TRBV6-2/TRBV6-3 TGTGCCAGCGGCCGAACCGGGACACCGGAACATTTT CASGRTGTPEHF
NA TRBJ2-7 few TRBV9 TGTGCCAGCAGCGCCCCGCGGGGGACAGGATCCTACGAGCAGTACTTC CASSAPRGTGSYEQYF
NA TRBJ1-1 NA TRBV19 TGTGCCAGTAGTTGGTACTCTGAAGCTTTCTTT CASSWYSEAFF
TRBD1 TRBJ2-7 NA TRBV7-9 TGTGCCAGCAGCTTCGGGGTAGGGGGCAACGAGCAGTACTTC CASSFGVGGNEQYF